This T cell receptor (beta chain) was obtained from a study of blood T cells in healthy people across ages. In this sample, this clonotype turned up once. Primers used in a second PCR of roughly 7 to 12 cycles were a sample-barcoded 5' primer and a J-beta primer mix. From the 5' RACE reads, TCRdb called clonotypes with MiXCR, one entry per CDR3 protein. The profile shows about 780,000 distinct CDR3 sequences, roughly 46% of them singletons. The sample consisted of blood. The TCR comes from an elderly man in good health.

CDR3 nucleotides: TGTGCCAGCAGTACCACAGGGGAGACGCCCCAGTACTTC. Its translation: CASSTTGETPQYF. V usage is TRBV12-3 or TRBV12-4 and J usage is TRBJ2-5; TRBD1 matches 7 bases. Losses at the gene ends were 5 bases for V and 9 bases for J; bases not matched to a gene: 9. There are 13 residues in the CDR3.